This T cell receptor (beta chain) appears in the sequencing data of a study of T cells in tuberculosis. Study outcomes and limitations: Shorter CDR3-alpha in active tuberculosis partly drove smaller distances. A GMM-specific repertoire classifier reached about 85% accuracy, AUROC 0.90.

Germline lookup yields CDR1 SGHAT and CDR2 FQNNGV. V dropped 3 bases and J dropped 8; count of bases not matched to a gene: 2. CDR3 size: 12 residues. With respect to this clone: The antigen is undetermined.

Only in-frame clones appear in the TCRdb table, and some are missing; sequencing was by immunoSEQ multiplex PCR. This table has tens of thousands of clones, approximately 90% appearing once. The chain couples TRBV11-2 to TRBJ1-2; 8 bases map to TRBD1. The source material was PBMCs. The clonotype was recovered from a donor between 10 and 29 years old with latent tuberculosis or without tuberculosis infection. Some clones in this sample may be carry-over from other donors' samples. The CDR3 DNA reads TGTGCCAGCAGCTTGCAGGGGGCCGGCTACACCTTC. It specifies CASSLQGAGYTF.